Listed below are T cell receptor beta chains from one sample, sequenced in a study of CD8+CD57+ T cells in acquired aplastic anemia. Each CDR3 protein is one row after TCRdb ran MiXCR on the reads. There are 450,000 to 600,000 distinct CDR3 sequences in the sample; less than 35% occur only once, and around 0.82% lies in the top ten. The sequencing sample was made of sorted CD4+, CD8+, or CD8+CD57+ T cells (not recorded which) from PBMCs. Source of these receptors: a human donor with aplastic anemia. Each CDR3 is given without its conserved first and last residue. The order of the fields is J gene, V gene, CDR3 protein.

J gene: TRBJ2-1; V gene: TRBV14; CDR3 protein: ASSPRLAGAFEQF
J gene: TRBJ2-1; V gene: TRBV2; CDR3 protein: ASSELAGGLGEQF
J gene: TRBJ2-5; V gene: TRBV12-3/TRBV12-4; CDR3 protein: ATTPKGGETQY
J gene: TRBJ2-2; V gene: TRBV19; CDR3 protein: ASMKGRDTGELF
J gene: TRBJ2-7; V gene: TRBV5-1; CDR3 protein: AGSFGTSIVEQY
J gene: TRBJ1-2; V gene: TRBV25-1; CDR3 protein: ASSGHVGQGPSYGYT
J gene: TRBJ2-7; V gene: TRBV20-1; CDR3 protein: SASSLKRGSEQY
J gene: TRBJ2-3; V gene: TRBV2; CDR3 protein: ASRVQGLPTDTQY
J gene: TRBJ2-1; V gene: TRBV7-2; CDR3 protein: ASSSPFHYEQF
J gene: TRBJ1-4; V gene: TRBV2; CDR3 protein: AIGRDKLF
J gene: TRBJ2-1; V gene: TRBV24-1; CDR3 protein: ATSDWDSRGDEQF
J gene: TRBJ2-1; V gene: TRBV15; CDR3 protein: AASRATGGSYNEQF
J gene: TRBJ1-2; V gene: TRBV7-9; CDR3 protein: ASSLQGSSGYT
J gene: TRBJ2-7; V gene: TRBV15; CDR3 protein: ATSRDPSSYEQY
J gene: TRBJ1-2; V gene: TRBV6-1; CDR3 protein: ASRWIDRPYGYT
J gene: TRBJ2-3; V gene: TRBV9; CDR3 protein: ASSVAVASDTQY
J gene: TRBJ1-6; V gene: TRBV12-3/TRBV12-4; CDR3 protein: ASSYRQTYNSPLH
J gene: TRBJ1-2; V gene: TRBV3-1; CDR3 protein: ASSRDPAGLGYT
J gene: TRBJ2-7; V gene: TRBV10-3; CDR3 protein: AISLQQGYEQY
J gene: TRBJ1-1; V gene: TRBV5-1; CDR3 protein: ASSLDLYTEAF
J gene: TRBJ1-2; V gene: TRBV6-1; CDR3 protein: ASRMDGRANYGYT
J gene: TRBJ1-1; V gene: TRBV25-1; CDR3 protein: ASEHNTEAF
J gene: TRBJ1-5; V gene: TRBV20-1; CDR3 protein: SASKQRNQPQH
J gene: TRBJ1-1; V gene: TRBV11-2; CDR3 protein: ASSAGPGQMNTEAF
J gene: TRBJ2-7; V gene: TRBV7-2; CDR3 protein: ASSLAGRHSYEQY
J gene: TRBJ2-5; V gene: TRBV2; CDR3 protein: ASTSDRGLQETQY
J gene: TRBJ1-1; V gene: TRBV29-1; CDR3 protein: SVDRGNTEAF
J gene: TRBJ1-2; V gene: TRBV10-3; CDR3 protein: AISEPTGTGSNYGYT
J gene: TRBJ2-1; V gene: TRBV19; CDR3 protein: ASSLTDRQQF
J gene: TRBJ2-5; V gene: TRBV20-1; CDR3 protein: SARVTYQETQY
J gene: TRBJ2-7; V gene: TRBV7-6; CDR3 protein: ASSLGQGFGEQY
J gene: TRBJ1-2; V gene: TRBV7-9; CDR3 protein: ASSYDRGRDYGYT
J gene: TRBJ1-2; V gene: TRBV11-2; CDR3 protein: ASSFTGQDSGYT
J gene: TRBJ1-2; V gene: TRBV6-5; CDR3 protein: AGSYLEQGVGGYT
J gene: TRBJ2-7; V gene: TRBV7-3; CDR3 protein: ASSLSTGSAYEQY
J gene: TRBJ1-6; V gene: TRBV5-4; CDR3 protein: ASSMTGGGSPLH
J gene: TRBJ2-7; V gene: TRBV14; CDR3 protein: ASSQVGWQSYEQY
J gene: TRBJ1-2; V gene: TRBV19; CDR3 protein: ASSTGGAGNYGYT
J gene: TRBJ2-1; V gene: TRBV20-1; CDR3 protein: SAREGQRAYNEQF
J gene: TRBJ2-1; V gene: TRBV10-3; CDR3 protein: AISEERGHEQF
J gene: TRBJ2-5; V gene: TRBV20-1; CDR3 protein: SASATRAGGEQETQY
J gene: TRBJ2-5; V gene: TRBV10-3; CDR3 protein: AIKLAGGQETQY
J gene: TRBJ2-1; V gene: TRBV7-8; CDR3 protein: ASSLDIYNEQF
J gene: TRBJ2-5; V gene: TRBV10-3; CDR3 protein: AIRGGGGQETQY
J gene: TRBJ2-6; V gene: TRBV15; CDR3 protein: ATSRGLTSPAVLT
J gene: TRBJ2-5; V gene: TRBV19; CDR3 protein: ASSSPGQGIETQY
J gene: TRBJ2-5; V gene: TRBV2; CDR3 protein: ASRPGRGETQY
J gene: TRBJ1-1; V gene: TRBV5-5; CDR3 protein: ASGRQGMNTEAF